Given below is one T cell receptor beta chain in context. This sample is part of a study of blood T cell repertoires in COVID-19. Produced via immunoSEQ multiplex PCR; TCRdb's table is partial and in-frame only. Of tens of thousands of clones in the sample, 65% to 85% are singletons; the top ten hold more than 4.5%. CDR3 size: 14 residues. V dropped 3 bases and J dropped 5; count of bases not matched to a gene: 3. Germline V gives CDR1 SGHTS, CDR2 YDEGEE. Sample: peripheral blood. This TCR was sampled from an elderly woman with active or convalescent COVID-19. J is TRBJ1-4 and V is TRBV5-8, with 8 bases lining up with TRBD1. The CDR3 DNA reads as TGTGCCAGCAGCTCGGACAGGGAGAATGAAAAACTGTTTTTT. Translating it yields CASSSDRENEKLFF.